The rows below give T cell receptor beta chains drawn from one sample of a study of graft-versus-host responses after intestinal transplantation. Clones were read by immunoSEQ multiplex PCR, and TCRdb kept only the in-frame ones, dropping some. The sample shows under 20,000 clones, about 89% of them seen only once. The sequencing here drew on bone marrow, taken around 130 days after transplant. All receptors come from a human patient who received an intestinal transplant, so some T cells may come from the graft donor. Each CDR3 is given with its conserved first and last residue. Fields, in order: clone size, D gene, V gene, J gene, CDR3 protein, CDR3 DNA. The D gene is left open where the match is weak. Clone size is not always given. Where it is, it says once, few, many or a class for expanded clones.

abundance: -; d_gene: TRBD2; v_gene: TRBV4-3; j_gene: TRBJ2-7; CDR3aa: CASSQEGGGRSGEQYF; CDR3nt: TGCGCCAGCAGCCAAGAGGGTGGCGGGAGGTCGGGCGAGCAGTACTTC
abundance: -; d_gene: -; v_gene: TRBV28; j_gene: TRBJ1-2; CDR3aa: CASTSAGAVEYGYTF; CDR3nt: TGTGCCAGCACCTCGGCCGGTGCAGTGGAGTATGGCTACACCTTC
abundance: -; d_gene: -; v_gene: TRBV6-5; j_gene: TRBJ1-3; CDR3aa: CASSYSGGSGNTIYF; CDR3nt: TGTGCCAGCAGTTACTCGGGAGGATCTGGAAACACCATATATTTT
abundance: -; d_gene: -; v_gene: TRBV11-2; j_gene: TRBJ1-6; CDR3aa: CASSLEYSPLHF; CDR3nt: TGTGCCAGCAGCTTGGAGTATTCACCCCTCCACTTT
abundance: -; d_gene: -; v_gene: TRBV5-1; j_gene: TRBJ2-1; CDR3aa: CASSLDGTSYNEQFF; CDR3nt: TGCGCCAGCAGCTTGGACGGGACCTCCTACAATGAGCAGTTCTTC
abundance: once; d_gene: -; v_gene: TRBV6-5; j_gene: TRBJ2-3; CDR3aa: CASSDAGPDTQYF; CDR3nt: TGTGCCAGCAGTGACGCAGGGCCAGATACGCAGTATTTT
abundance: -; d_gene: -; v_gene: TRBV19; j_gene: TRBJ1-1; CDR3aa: CASSRSGTGNTEAFF; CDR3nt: TGTGCCAGTAGCCGCTCCGGTACTGGGAACACTGAAGCTTTCTTT
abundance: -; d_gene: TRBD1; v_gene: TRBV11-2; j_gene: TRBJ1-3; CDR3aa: CASSLGRGTGNTIYF; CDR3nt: TGTGCCAGCAGTTTGGGCAGGGGGACTGGAAACACCATATATTTT
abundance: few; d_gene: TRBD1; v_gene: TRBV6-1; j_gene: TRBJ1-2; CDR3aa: CASSEVAGQGYGYTF; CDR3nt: TGTGCCAGCAGTGAAGTGGCAGGACAGGGCTATGGCTACACCTTC
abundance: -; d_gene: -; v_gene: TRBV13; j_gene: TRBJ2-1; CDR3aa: CASSSQVMDSYNEQFF; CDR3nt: TGTGCCAGCAGCTCCCAAGTTATGGACTCCTACAATGAGCAGTTCTTC
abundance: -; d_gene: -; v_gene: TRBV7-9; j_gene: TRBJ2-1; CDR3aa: CASSLDPNEQFF; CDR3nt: TGTGCCAGCAGCTTAGATCCGAATGAGCAGTTCTTC
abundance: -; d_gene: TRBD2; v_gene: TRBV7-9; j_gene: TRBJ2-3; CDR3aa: CASSPRTSGITDTQYF; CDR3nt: TGTGCCAGCAGCCCCCGAACTAGCGGGATCACAGATACGCAGTATTTT
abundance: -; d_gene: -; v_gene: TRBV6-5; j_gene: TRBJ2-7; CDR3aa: CASTDMSYEQYF; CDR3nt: TGTGCCAGCACCGACATGTCCTACGAGCAGTACTTC
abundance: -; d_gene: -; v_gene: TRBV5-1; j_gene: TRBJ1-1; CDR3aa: CASSLAVVNTEAFF; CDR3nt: TGCGCCAGCAGCTTGGCCGTGGTGAACACTGAAGCTTTCTTT
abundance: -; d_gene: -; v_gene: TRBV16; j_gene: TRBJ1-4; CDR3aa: CASSQSMGNEKLFF; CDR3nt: TGTGCCAGCAGCCAATCCATGGGTAATGAAAAACTGTTTTTT
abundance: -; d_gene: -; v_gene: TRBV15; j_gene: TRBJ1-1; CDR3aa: CATSRPDRNTEAFF; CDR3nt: TGTGCCACCAGCAGACCTGACAGAAACACTGAAGCTTTCTTT